A selection of T cell receptor beta chains follows, all from one sample in a study of blood T cells in healthy people across ages. TCRdb itself ran the 5' RACE reads through MiXCR, one entry per CDR3 protein. This table has over 1.5 million distinct CDR3 sequences, 40% to 55% appearing once. The sample taken for sequencing was blood. The source is a woman in her thirties or forties in good health. Each CDR3 is given with its conserved first and last residue. The order of the fields is V gene, clone size, D gene, J gene, CDR3 DNA, CDR3 protein. The D gene is left open where the match is weak. Expanded clones get a size class; other rows say once, few or many, or leave the size out.

V: TRBV12-3/TRBV12-4; size: .; D: .; J: TRBJ1-4; DNA: TGTGCCAGCAGTTTAGGTCAATCCGAAAAACTGTTTTTT; CDR3: CASSLGQSEKLFF
V: TRBV7-2; size: .; D: .; J: TRBJ2-5; DNA: TGTGCCAGCAGCTTAGCTGTCAAAACCGAGACCCAGTACTTC; CDR3: CASSLAVKTETQYF
V: TRBV4-1; size: .; D: TRBD2; J: TRBJ2-3; DNA: TGCGCCAGCAGCCTCACGGGCACTAGCGGGGCGACCACAGATACGCAGTATTTT; CDR3: CASSLTGTSGATTDTQYF
V: TRBV20-1; size: .; D: .; J: TRBJ2-2; DNA: TGCAGTGTCCGGGGGGCCCACACCGGGGAGCTGTTTTTT; CDR3: CSVRGAHTGELFF
V: TRBV20-1; size: few; D: .; J: TRBJ2-5; DNA: TGCAGTGCTCTACAGTCAGTCCAAGAGACCCAGTACTTC; CDR3: CSALQSVQETQYF
V: TRBV7-2; size: few; D: TRBD2; J: TRBJ2-3; DNA: TGTGCCAGCAGCTCTGAAGGACTAGCGGTACAGTATTTT; CDR3: CASSSEGLAVQYF
V: TRBV20-1; size: .; D: .; J: TRBJ2-3; DNA: TGCAGTTGGCAGGGGACAGATACGCAGTATTTT; CDR3: CSWQGTDTQYF
V: TRBV20-1; size: few; D: .; J: TRBJ2-5; DNA: TGCAGTGTCCTAGATGCGGGGGAGACCCAGTACTTC; CDR3: CSVLDAGETQYF
V: TRBV5-1; size: .; D: .; J: TRBJ2-1; DNA: TGCGCCAGCAGCTTCTTAGCCGGCGGTCCGGATGTCAATGAGCAGTTCTTC; CDR3: CASSFLAGGPDVNEQFF
V: TRBV20-1; size: few; D: .; J: TRBJ2-3; DNA: TGCAGTGCCAGCCCGGGACTTAACACAGATACGCAGTATTTT; CDR3: CSASPGLNTDTQYF
V: TRBV28; size: .; D: TRBD2; J: TRBJ2-1; DNA: TGTGCCAGCAGTCCTTTCAGGACTAGCGGGGGGGCCGCAGAGACCCAGTTCTTC; CDR3: CASSPFRTSGGAAETQFF
V: TRBV21-1; size: .; D: .; J: TRBJ2-3; DNA: TGTGCCAGCAGCAAAGCCAGGGAGCAGGGGTCTGCAGATACGCAGTATTTT; CDR3: CASSKAREQGSADTQYF
V: TRBV12-5; size: few; D: .; J: TRBJ2-5; DNA: TGTGCTAGTGGAACCGGGACGGTAGGGACCCAGTACTTC; CDR3: CASGTGTVGTQYF
V: TRBV7-9; size: many; D: .; J: TRBJ2-7; DNA: TGTGCCAGCAGCTCGCAGGGTCCCTACGAGCAGTACTTC; CDR3: CASSSQGPYEQYF
V: TRBV6-1; size: .; D: .; J: TRBJ2-1; DNA: TGTGCCAGCAGTGCCGTCGGCGGAACCTACAATGAGCAGTTCTTC; CDR3: CASSAVGGTYNEQFF
V: TRBV27; size: .; D: .; J: TRBJ2-5; DNA: TGTGCCAGCAGTCCCGGAGGGCTAACAGGGGAAGAGACCCAGTACTTC; CDR3: CASSPGGLTGEETQYF
V: TRBV10-3; size: .; D: TRBD2; J: TRBJ2-3; DNA: TGTGCCATCCGGGGGGGGGCGGAAGATACGCAGTATTTT; CDR3: CAIRGGAEDTQYF
V: TRBV24-1; size: .; D: .; J: TRBJ2-1; DNA: TGTGCCACCAGTGTAGGAGCACTACCCTCCCATGAGCAGTTCTTC; CDR3: CATSVGALPSHEQFF
V: TRBV29-1; size: .; D: TRBD1; J: TRBJ1-4; DNA: TGCAGCGTCGACGGGGGTCATCCGGGACAGGGGAAAGAAAAACTGTTTTTT; CDR3: CSVDGGHPGQGKEKLFF
V: TRBV18; size: .; D: .; J: TRBJ2-6; DNA: TGTGCCAGCTCTCGGGAAGGCCCCAGCTCTGGGGCCAACGTCCTGACTTTC; CDR3: CASSREGPSSGANVLTF
V: TRBV10-1; size: .; D: .; J: TRBJ2-3; DNA: TGCGCCAGCAGTGACGGCAGACCCACAGATACGCAGTATTTT; CDR3: CASSDGRPTDTQYF
V: TRBV7-2; size: .; D: .; J: TRBJ1-4; DNA: TGTGCCAGCAGCTTGCGGGCACAGGGAGGAATGAACAATGAAAAACTGTTTTTT; CDR3: CASSLRAQGGMNNEKLFF
V: TRBV6-1; size: .; D: TRBD1; J: TRBJ2-3; DNA: TGTGCCAGCATACCCGGGACAGTAAGGACAGATACGCAGTATTTT; CDR3: CASIPGTVRTDTQYF
V: TRBV29-1; size: .; D: .; J: TRBJ1-2; DNA: TGCAGCGTTGAACCGGTAGCCTATGGCTACACCTTC; CDR3: CSVEPVAYGYTF
V: TRBV6-2/TRBV6-3; size: .; D: .; J: TRBJ2-3; DNA: TGTGCCAGCAGACAAATAAAGGGCCTAGCTAGCACAGATACGCAGTATTTT; CDR3: CASRQIKGLASTDTQYF
V: TRBV5-1; size: .; D: TRBD2; J: TRBJ2-1; DNA: TGCGCCAGCAGCTTCGAGGCCCTACTAGCGCGCAATGAGCAGTTCTTC; CDR3: CASSFEALLARNEQFF
V: TRBV7-3; size: .; D: TRBD2; J: TRBJ2-1; DNA: TGTGCCAGCAGCTCCTCTAGCGGGAGTGGGGATGAGCAGTTCTTC; CDR3: CASSSSSGSGDEQFF
V: TRBV2; size: few; D: .; J: TRBJ2-7; DNA: TGTGCCAGCAAGGTATGGGACACATCCTACGAGCAGTACTTC; CDR3: CASKVWDTSYEQYF
V: TRBV12-3/TRBV12-4; size: few; D: TRBD1; J: TRBJ1-2; DNA: TGTGCCAGCAGTTCGAGGACTCCCGGACAGGGTGTCGGTGGCTACACCTTC; CDR3: CASSSRTPGQGVGGYTF
V: TRBV2; size: .; D: .; J: TRBJ2-5; DNA: TGTGCCAGCAGGTATTCAGGTTCCGATATAGAGACCCAGTACTTC; CDR3: CASRYSGSDIETQYF
V: TRBV20-1; size: .; D: TRBD2; J: TRBJ2-3; DNA: TGCAGTGCTCTTAGCGGGGGCTCTTCCACAGATACGCAGTATTTT; CDR3: CSALSGGSSTDTQYF
V: TRBV4-3; size: few; D: TRBD1; J: TRBJ1-2; DNA: TGCGCCAGCAGCCAAGTGGGGACAGGGCGCTATGGCTACACCTTC; CDR3: CASSQVGTGRYGYTF
V: TRBV7-2; size: .; D: TRBD2; J: TRBJ2-5; DNA: TGTGCCAGCAGCTTAGAGCCGGGGGGGGAGACCCAGTACTTC; CDR3: CASSLEPGGETQYF
V: TRBV7-2; size: .; D: .; J: TRBJ2-5; DNA: TGTGCCAGCGGAGACAGAACCCAAGAGACCCAGTACTTC; CDR3: CASGDRTQETQYF
V: TRBV20-1; size: few; D: .; J: TRBJ2-5; DNA: TGCAGTGCTAACCCCCAGGAGCCCCAAGAGACCCAGTACTTC; CDR3: CSANPQEPQETQYF
V: TRBV3-1; size: few; D: .; J: TRBJ2-1; DNA: TGTGCCAGCAGCCAAGTGGGGGGCGGCAATGAGCAGTTCTTC; CDR3: CASSQVGGGNEQFF
V: TRBV29-1; size: few; D: .; J: TRBJ2-7; DNA: TGCAGCGTTCTAGGTTTTGGGAACGAGCAGTACTTC; CDR3: CSVLGFGNEQYF
V: TRBV20-1; size: .; D: .; J: TRBJ2-3; DNA: TGCAGTGCTGGAGGGTCGGGTGGGGATACGCAGTATTTT; CDR3: CSAGGSGGDTQYF
V: TRBV7-2; size: .; D: TRBD1; J: TRBJ2-5; DNA: TGTGCCAGCAGCATCTACAGGGGGGAGACCCAGTACTTC; CDR3: CASSIYRGETQYF
V: TRBV6-2/TRBV6-3; size: .; D: TRBD1; J: TRBJ1-5; DNA: TGTGCCAGCAGGAACTCTCAGACAGGGGCGAGGGGATCTAGCAATCAGCCCCAGCATTTT; CDR3: CASRNSQTGARGSSNQPQHF
V: TRBV7-2; size: few; D: TRBD1; J: TRBJ1-2; DNA: TGTGCCAGCAGCTTCGGACAGGGGGCCCTCTATGGCTACACCTTC; CDR3: CASSFGQGALYGYTF
V: TRBV12-3/TRBV12-4; size: .; D: TRBD1; J: TRBJ2-5; DNA: TGTGCCAGCAGCCCGGGACAGTCCTGGGGGGAGACCCAGTACTTC; CDR3: CASSPGQSWGETQYF
V: TRBV6-5; size: .; D: .; J: TRBJ1-6; DNA: TGTGCCAGCAATGGGGCCTATGGGGCGCCCCTCCACTTT; CDR3: CASNGAYGAPLHF
V: TRBV12-5; size: .; D: TRBD1; J: TRBJ2-5; DNA: TGTGCTAGTGCCCGGGGACAGAGCGTCGAGACCCAGTACTTC; CDR3: CASARGQSVETQYF
V: TRBV6-2/TRBV6-3; size: .; D: .; J: TRBJ2-1; DNA: TGTGCCAGCACCTTACCTGAAACAGGGTTTGAGCAGTTCTTC; CDR3: CASTLPETGFEQFF
V: TRBV29-1; size: few; D: .; J: TRBJ1-2; DNA: TGCAGCGTCCGTGATCGGCAGGACTATGGCTACACCTTC; CDR3: CSVRDRQDYGYTF
V: TRBV20-1; size: many; D: .; J: TRBJ2-7; DNA: TGCAGTGCTAGAAGCCAGGGGACCTACGAGCAGTACTTC; CDR3: CSARSQGTYEQYF
V: TRBV4-3; size: .; D: .; J: TRBJ1-2; DNA: TGCGCCAGCAGCCCATCGGCAGCGGAGATTTATGGCTACACCTTC; CDR3: CASSPSAAEIYGYTF
V: TRBV7-2; size: .; D: .; J: TRBJ1-2; DNA: TGTGCCAGCAGCTTAGATGATCTCAGGGTGGAAAATGGCTACACCTTC; CDR3: CASSLDDLRVENGYTF
V: TRBV6-6; size: .; D: TRBD1; J: TRBJ2-5; DNA: TGTGCCAGCAGTTATCCGGAAGGACAGGGGGCGACGAAGACCCAGTACTTC; CDR3: CASSYPEGQGATKTQYF
V: TRBV3-1; size: .; D: .; J: TRBJ2-7; DNA: TGTGCCAGCAGCCAAGATCGACACAGTCTGATCTCCTACGAGCAGTACTTC; CDR3: CASSQDRHSLISYEQYF
V: TRBV28; size: .; D: .; J: TRBJ2-1; DNA: TGTGCCAGCAGTTTTTACGTAGACTGGTCTTACCGGTACAATGAGCAGTTCTTC; CDR3: CASSFYVDWSYRYNEQFF
V: TRBV5-1; size: few; D: TRBD1; J: TRBJ2-7; DNA: TGCGCCAGCAGCGCTGGGACAGGTCCTCGCGAGCAGTACTTC; CDR3: CASSAGTGPREQYF
V: TRBV29-1; size: many; D: .; J: TRBJ2-7; DNA: TGCAGCGTTCAGACAGGAGCCTCCTACGAGCAGTACTTC; CDR3: CSVQTGASYEQYF